This entry lists 24 T cell receptor beta chains sequenced from one sample in a study of OX40 agonist ivuxolimab in advanced cancers. Clones were read by immunoSEQ multiplex PCR, and TCRdb kept only the in-frame ones, dropping some. The profile shows over 90,000 clones, 85% to 90% of them singletons. Sequenced here: CD4+ or CD8+ T cells sorted from blood, sampled in a trial of the OX40 agonist ivuxolimab. These receptors came from an adult with an advanced solid tumor such as melanoma, head and neck, liver or kidney cancer.

The chain combines TRBV9 with TRBJ2-2; 9 positions match TRBD2. Germline CDR1 is SGDLS and CDR2 is YYNGEE. This CDR3 has 16 amino acids. The junction had 4 bases not matched to a gene; V was cut back by 3 bases and J by 1 base. CDR3 coding DNA: TGTGCCAGCAGCGCTTATAGCGGGGGGAACACCGGGGAGCTGTTTTTT. Translated, it gives CASSAYSGGNTGELFF.

V gene TRBV7-9 combines with J gene TRBJ2-5; the match to TRBD2 covers 7 bases. CDR3 length equals 14 residues. In germline, CDR1 is SEHNR, CDR2 FQNEAQ (reference sequence). Unmatched junction bases numbered 8, after V lost 5 bases and J lost 5 bases. The CDR3 reads CASSQVRGTETQYF. CDR3 DNA sequence: TGTGCCAGCAGCCAAGTGCGGGGGACGGAGACCCAGTACTTC. The full variable domain, rest sourced from reference TRBV7-9 and TRBJ2-5, is DTGVSQNPRHKITKRGQNVTFRCDPISEHNRLYWYRQTLGQGPEFLTYFQNEAQLEKSRLLSDRFSAERPKGSFSTLEIQRTEQGDSAMYLCASSQVRGTETQYFGPGTRLLVL.

The V gene is TRBV4-1, the J gene TRBJ2-1, with D unresolved. Germline CDR1 reads MGHRA; CDR2 reads YSYEKL. The CDR3 has 14 amino acids. Trimming removed 0 bases at V and 9 bases at J, with 12 bases between. In DNA form, the CDR3 reads TGCGCCAGCAGCCAAGATCGGGCTAGTGTTGAGCAGTTCTTC. Protein product: CASSQDRASVEQFF.

As to this clone: The junction departs from germline at one end; a sequencing error may be responsible. The chain uses TRBV7-8 and TRBJ2-1; 7 nucleotides align to TRBD1. CDR1 is SGHVS and CDR2 is FQNEAQ in the germline V gene. This CDR3 is built from 15 residues. The CDR3 nucleotides are TGTGCCAGCAGTTTAGGACAGGTTATCTACAATGAGCAGTTCTTC. This encodes CASSLGQVIYNEQFF.

This clone has a handful of counts. The genes are TRBV10-3 and TRBJ1-6; TRBD1 agrees at 7 bases. This CDR3 region has 14 residues. Per the germline V gene, CDR1 is ENHRY and CDR2 is SYGVKD. The J segment lost 7 bases and the V segment lost 3 bases, leaving 3 bases of the junction unmatched. CDR3 sequence: CAISEQGMNSPLHF. DNA of the CDR3: TGTGCCATCAGTGAACAGGGGATGAATTCACCCCTCCACTTT.

CDR3 protein: CASDRRGGGELFF. In DNA, the CDR3 is TGCGCCAGCGACCGGCGGGGGGGCGGGGAGCTGTTTTTT. This sequence joins TRBV5-1 and TRBJ2-2; 9 bases are shared with TRBD2. The CDR3 consists of 13 residues. In germline, CDR1 is SGHRS, CDR2 YFSETQ. V dropped 7 bases and J dropped 7; count of bases not matched to a gene: 5.

The rearrangement joins TRBV30 to TRBJ2-2, with D perhaps matching TRBD2 (6 bases). The CDR3 is 12 amino acids. V gave up 5 bases and J gave up 13 bases, with 17 bases separating them. Germline assignment: CDR1 GTSNPN and CDR2 SVGIG (reference sequence). The CDR3: CAWGQGGVSLFF. For the CDR3, the DNA is TGTGCCTGGGGGCAAGGCGGGGTGTCGCTGTTTTTT.

V and J are TRBV5-5 and TRBJ2-5, with D tentatively TRBD1 (6 bases). This CDR3 region has 16 residues. Trimming removed 0 bases from V and 5 bases from J, with 17 bases in between. The germline gives CDR1 SGHKS, CDR2 YYEKEE (reference sequence). CDR3 nucleotide sequence: TGTGCCAGCAGCTTGGCCCCCCAGGGGCCTGGGGAGACCCAGTACTTC. Translation gives CASSLAPQGPGETQYF.

This clone was recorded a few times. This chain links TRBV7-9 with TRBJ1-2; maybe TRBD1 (6 bases). Germline V CDR1 and CDR2: SEHNR, FQNEAQ (reference sequence). The V end was cut by 5 bases, the J end by 3 bases, with 10 bases between. The CDR3 has 13 amino acids. The CDR3 bases are TGTGCCAGCAGCCTGTGGACAGACTATGGCTACACCTTC. It specifies CASSLWTDYGYTF. Based on the CDR3 plus reference TRBV7-9 and TRBJ1-2, the full variable domain is DTGVSQNPRHKITKRGQNVTFRCDPISEHNRLYWYRQTLGQGPEFLTYFQNEAQLEKSRLLSDRFSAERPKGSFSTLEIQRTEQGDSAMYLCASSLWTDYGYTFGSGTRLTVV.

The CDR3 sequence: CASNGLEYEQYF. The CDR3 DNA sequence: TGTGCCAGCAACGGACTAGAGTACGAGCAGTACTTC. V is TRBV9 and J is TRBJ2-7, with 7 bases matching TRBD2. V dropped 6 bases and J dropped 4; count of bases not matched to a gene: 4. The germline gives CDR1 SGDLS, CDR2 YYNGEE. The CDR3 has 12 amino acids.

V and J are TRBV5-1 and TRBJ2-7; 8 bases line up with TRBD1. Germline CDR1 SGHRS, CDR2 YFSETQ. V dropped 4 bases and J dropped 3; count of bases not matched to a gene: 9. The CDR3 loop spans 15 amino acids. CDR3 sequence: CASSGGQEGIYEQYF. In DNA, the CDR3 is TGCGCCAGCAGCGGGGGACAGGAAGGGATCTACGAGCAGTACTTC.

This chain links TRBV2 with TRBJ1-3; weak D call: TRBD1 (5 bases). V lost 5 bases, J lost 2 bases, and 10 bases lay in between. Germline values: CDR1 SNHLY, CDR2 FYNNEI. This CDR3 has 14 residues. CDR3 DNA sequence: TGTGCCAGCAGTCCCAGGGAGACTGGAAACACCATATATTTT. Protein: CASSPRETGNTIYF.

The J gene is TRBJ1-4, the V gene TRBV7-9; TRBD1 is a possible D gene (5 bases). This CDR3 region has 17 residues. V shed 5 bases and J shed 1 base, with 17 bases lying between them. The germline V gene has CDR1 SEHNR and CDR2 FQNEAQ (reference sequence). The CDR3 here is CASSPPGTDLTNEKLFF. The CDR3 nucleotides are TGTGCCAGCAGCCCACCTGGGACCGACTTAACTAATGAAAAACTGTTTTTT.

The chain combines TRBV6-4 with TRBJ2-2; maybe TRBD2 (5 bases). Germline-derived CDR1 and CDR2 are MRHNA and SNTAGT. The ends were cut back, 6 bases at V and 1 base at J, with 9 bases in the middle. This CDR3 is built from 14 residues. The CDR3 here is CASRGSWNTGELFF. The DNA of the CDR3 is TGTGCCAGCAGAGGGAGCTGGAACACCGGGGAGCTGTTTTTT.

The chain has TRBV18 and TRBJ1-5; the D is unclear. This CDR3 region has 15 residues. With 3 bases removed from V and 0 bases from J, the gap between germline ends came to 9 bases. Looked up from germline, CDR1 is KGHSH and CDR2 is LQKENI. The CDR3 sequence is CASSPGQPSNQPQHF. CDR3 bases: TGTGCCAGCTCACCCGGGCAGCCTAGCAATCAGCCCCAGCATTTT.

This clone occurred many times. V and J are TRBV18 and TRBJ1-2; D unresolved. The CDR3 contains 14 residues. The ends were cut back, 9 bases at V and 0 bases at J, with 14 bases in the middle. The germline CDR1 and CDR2 sequences are KGHSH and LQKENI. CDR3 bases: TGTGCCAGTCACGGGCAGGAGCCTAACTATGGCTACACCTTC. Amino acid sequence: CASHGQEPNYGYTF.

V gene TRBV6-1 combines with J gene TRBJ1-3, with 8 bases identical to TRBD1. The CDR3 has 14 amino acids. CDR1 is MNHNS, CDR2 SASEGT, per germline. V shed 6 bases, J shed 4 bases, and the junction held 5 bases outside the gene matches. Here the CDR3 reads CASSPGQGGNTIYF. CDR3 DNA: TGTGCCAGCAGCCCCGGACAGGGAGGAAACACCATATATTTT.

The V call is TRBV27, the J call TRBJ2-3, with 7 bases fitting TRBD1. V lost 5 bases, J lost 1 base, and 6 bases stayed unmatched. There are 15 residues in the CDR3. Germline V gene sequence: CDR1 MNHEY, CDR2 SMNVEV (reference sequence). This chain's CDR3 is CASSPIGTGTDTQYF. The CDR3 DNA is TGTGCCAGCAGTCCTATCGGGACAGGCACAGATACGCAGTATTTT.

This clone was counted only a few times. The chain links TRBV18 to TRBJ2-1; possible D gene TRBD2, 5 bases. CDR1 and CDR2 from the germline V gene are KGHSH and LQKENI. With 3 bases removed from V and 6 bases from J, the gap between germline ends came to 15 bases. The CDR3 runs to 15 residues. Written as DNA, the CDR3 is TGTGCCAGCTCACCCATCGGACGGGGATTCAATGAGCAGTTCTTC. Amino acid sequence: CASSPIGRGFNEQFF.

This clone was recorded a few times. CDR3: CASSRLAVNEQFF. CDR3 DNA: TGTGCCAGCAGTAGGTTAGCGGTGAATGAGCAGTTCTTC. The chain uses TRBV7-6 and TRBJ2-1; a weak D match, TRBD2 (6 bases). The V gene lost 6 bases and the J gene lost 7 bases, with 13 bases spanning the gap. There are 13 residues in the CDR3. Looked up from germline, CDR1 is SGHVS and CDR2 is FNYEAQ.

Here the CDR3 reads CASRAPGGELFF. CDR3 DNA: TGTGCCAGCAGGGCCCCCGGCGGGGAGCTGTTTTTT. V gene TRBV6-5 combines with J gene TRBJ2-2; D not resolved. This CDR3 spans 12 amino acids. Looked up from germline, CDR1 is MNHEY and CDR2 is SVGAGI. With 6 bases removed from V and 7 bases from J, the gap between germline ends came to 9 bases.

This chain connects TRBV6-6 to TRBJ1-1; D unresolved. Germline V lookup: CDR1 MNHNY, CDR2 SVGAGI (reference sequence). The V end was cut by 6 bases, the J end by 1 base, with 6 bases between. CDR3 size: 12 residues. DNA of the CDR3: TGTGCCAGCAGCTACAGGAACACTGAAGCTTTCTTT. Amino acid sequence: CASSYRNTEAFF.

The chain combines TRBV5-1 with TRBJ2-3; 12 bases map to TRBD2. There are 17 residues in the CDR3. Germline lookup yields CDR1 SGHRS and CDR2 YFSETQ. The V segment lost 4 bases and the J segment 4 bases; nucleotides outside the gene matches: 10. DNA for the CDR3: TGCGCCAGCAGCCCTGGGGCGACTAGCGGGGGCCCAGATACGCAGTATTTT. Translated: CASSPGATSGGPDTQYF.

The genes are TRBV13 and TRBJ2-1; 8 positions match TRBD2. The V and J ends lost 5 bases and 6 bases, in that order; junction bases with no gene match: 9. The length of the CDR3 is 15 residues. Germline loops: CDR1 PRHDT, CDR2 FYEKMQ (reference sequence). The CDR3 sequence is CASSPGGAHSNEQFF. The CDR3 bases are TGTGCCAGCAGCCCCGGGGGGGCCCATAGCAATGAGCAGTTCTTC.